This entry lists 9 T cell receptor beta chains sequenced from one sample in a study of blood T cells in healthy people across ages. A sample-barcoded 5' primer and a J-beta primer mix were used in a second PCR of roughly 7 to 12 cycles. One entry per CDR3 protein results from TCRdb running MiXCR on the 5' RACE reads. The table has fewer than 750,000 distinct CDR3 sequences, 40% to 50% seen once. Input material: blood. The receptors come from a man older than 75 in good health.

This clonotype was seen once. V usage is TRBV7-2 and J usage is TRBJ2-3; 9 bases fit TRBD1. Trimming cost V 5 bases and J 11 bases; bases outside gene matches: 11. Germline CDR1 and CDR2: SGHTA and FQGNSA. The CDR3 covers 14 residues. The CDR3 loop is CASSQGQGPQGQYF. The CDR3 bases are TGTGCCAGCAGCCAGGGACAGGGTCCGCAAGGGCAGTATTTT.

This chain joins TRBV4-2 and TRBJ2-2, with D unclear. Trimming pared 1 base from V and 7 bases from J, leaving 7 bases between. The CDR3 runs to 13 residues. From germline, CDR1 is LGHNA and CDR2 YNFKEQ. This CDR3 is CASSQGAGGELFF. Written as DNA, the CDR3 is TGTGCCAGCAGCCAAGGGGCCGGCGGGGAGCTGTTTTTT.

The chain has TRBV12-3 or TRBV12-4 and TRBJ1-5; perhaps TRBD1 as D (6 bases). This CDR3 is 16 amino acids long. The germline V and J ends were trimmed by 1 base and 1 base, with 11 bases remaining between them. This chain's CDR3 is CASSLDRTASNQPQHF. CDR3 nucleotide sequence: TGTGCCAGCAGTTTAGATAGGACAGCAAGCAATCAGCCCCAGCATTTT.

This clonotype has only a few counts. V is TRBV20-1 and J is TRBJ2-1; tentative D call: TRBD2 (5 bases). CDR3 length equals 17 residues. Germline assignment: CDR1 DFQATT and CDR2 SNEGSKA (reference sequence). Trimming took 3 bases from V and 2 from J, leaving 20 bases between them. This chain's CDR3 is CSASRVVGSRTYNEQFF. The DNA for the CDR3 is TGCAGTGCTAGTCGGGTTGTGGGGAGCAGAACCTACAATGAGCAGTTCTTC.

The chain has TRBV5-1 and TRBJ1-1; weak D call: TRBD1 (5 bases). Trimming removed 4 bases from V and 3 bases from J, with 13 bases in between. The germline gives CDR1 SGHRS, CDR2 YFSETQ. The CDR3 spans 14 residues. The CDR3 DNA is TGCGCCAGCAGCCCGTGGGGGAGGGACACTGAAGCTTTCTTT. It translates to CASSPWGRDTEAFF.

The V and J genes are TRBV11-2 and TRBJ2-3, with D perhaps matching TRBD2 (5 bases). Germline loops: CDR1 SGHAT, CDR2 FQNNGV. V shed 3 bases and J shed 0 bases, with 10 bases lying between them. The CDR3 has 15 residues. As DNA, the CDR3 is TGTGCCAGCAGCTTCTTCGGCGGGAGCACAGATACGCAGTATTTT. It is translated as CASSFFGGSTDTQYF.

This clonotype has only a few counts. The chain has TRBV20-1 and TRBJ2-3; 10 bases match TRBD2. Per the germline V gene, CDR1 is DFQATT and CDR2 is SNEGSKA (reference sequence). The CDR3 is 17 residues long. J lost 4 bases, V lost 5 bases, and 15 bases had no gene match. The CDR3 is CSAGGTLAGVGADTQYF. CDR3 DNA sequence: TGCAGTGCTGGGGGGACTCTAGCGGGAGTTGGCGCAGATACGCAGTATTTT.

This clonotype was picked up a small number of times. The chain combines TRBV5-1 with TRBJ2-7; no clear D. The CDR3 length is 14 residues. The V gene's germline CDR1 is SGHRS and CDR2 YFSETQ. The V and J ends lost 2 bases and 4 bases respectively, with 13 bases between them. The CDR3 protein is CASSFSVAKYEQYF. CDR3 nucleotides: TGCGCCAGCAGCTTTTCCGTCGCCAAATACGAGCAGTACTTC.

The chain couples TRBV9 to TRBJ1-5; D is unresolved. In germline, CDR1 is SGDLS, CDR2 YYNGEE. V was shortened by 0 bases and J by 5 bases, with 6 bases between the two germline ends. The CDR3 has 13 amino acids. Here the CDR3 reads CASSVGQDQPQHF. Here the CDR3 DNA reads TGTGCCAGCAGCGTAGGTCAGGATCAGCCCCAGCATTTT.